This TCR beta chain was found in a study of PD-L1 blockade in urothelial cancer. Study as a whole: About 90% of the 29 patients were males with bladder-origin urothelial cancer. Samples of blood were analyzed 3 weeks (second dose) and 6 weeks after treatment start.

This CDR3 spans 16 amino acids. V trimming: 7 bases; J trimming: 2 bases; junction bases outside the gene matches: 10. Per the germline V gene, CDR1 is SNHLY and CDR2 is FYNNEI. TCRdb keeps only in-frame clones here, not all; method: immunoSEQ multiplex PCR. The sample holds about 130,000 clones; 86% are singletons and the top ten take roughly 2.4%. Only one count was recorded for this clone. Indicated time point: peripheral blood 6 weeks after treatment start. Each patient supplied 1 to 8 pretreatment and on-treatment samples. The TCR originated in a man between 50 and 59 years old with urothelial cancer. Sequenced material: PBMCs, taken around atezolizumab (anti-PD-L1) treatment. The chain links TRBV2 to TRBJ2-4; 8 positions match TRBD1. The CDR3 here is CASTPTGAISKNIQYF. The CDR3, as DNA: TGTGCCAGCACCCCGACAGGGGCCATTTCCAAAAACATTCAGTACTTC. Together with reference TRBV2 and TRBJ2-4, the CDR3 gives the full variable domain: EPEVTQTPSHQVTQMGQEVILRCVPISNHLYFYWYRQILGQKVEFLVSFYNNEISEKSEIFDDQFSVERPDGSNFTLKIRSTKLEDSAMYFCASTPTGAISKNIQYFGAGTRLSVL.